The rows below give T cell receptor beta chains drawn from one sample of a study of shared clonotypes between healthy human individuals. TCRdb keeps only in-frame clones here, not all; method: immunoSEQ multiplex PCR. The sample shows about 1.1 million clones, 77% of them seen only once. The source material was memory CD4+ T cells from PBMCs. The receptor set was obtained from a man aged 18 to 35 in good health. Some clones in this sample may be carry-over from other donors' samples. CDR3s include the opening cysteine and the closing phenylalanine or tryptophan. The order of the fields is V gene, J gene, CDR3 protein.

TRBV4-3,TRBJ2-5,CASSQGETGPSGGETQYF
TRBV5-1,TRBJ2-1,CASSFGQGTYNEQFF
TRBV4-3,TRBJ2-3,CASSQEYRVGTDTQYF
TRBV2,TRBJ1-2,CASSAGTGGHYGYTF
TRBV6-1,TRBJ2-7,CASSDISGLSYEQYF
TRBV30,TRBJ2-3,CAWSASRDRVTDTQYF
TRBV10-3,TRBJ2-1,CAINRGTGSYNEQFF
TRBV2,TRBJ1-2,CASSVTGWDGYTF
TRBV27,TRBJ1-2,CASRTFLYGTGAGGYTF
TRBV7-2,TRBJ2-5,CASSLDPRRDPGKTQYF
TRBV29-1,TRBJ2-7,CSAGAELYEQYF
TRBV19,TRBJ2-5,CASARTSGRVETQYF
TRBV28,TRBJ1-3,CASRSYRDRAGGTSGNTIYF
TRBV18,TRBJ2-2,CASSPRGPNTGELFF
TRBV7-9,TRBJ2-1,CASSFGYNEQFF
TRBV5-1,TRBJ1-5,CASSHGDGHNQPQHF
TRBV5-1,TRBJ2-5,CASSLVDGQETQYF
TRBV7-9,TRBJ2-7,CASSLDRGGEQYF
TRBV6-6,TRBJ1-1,CASSYGLAGNTEAFF
TRBV5-1,TRBJ1-1,CASSLDPGKNTEAFF
TRBV2,TRBJ1-2,CASRPPGDRGVYGYTF
TRBV5-1,TRBJ2-1,CASSFGGGRLTHEQFF
TRBV28,TRBJ2-3,CASGGSISTDTQYF
TRBV29-1,TRBJ2-3,CSVGSGRAPADTQYF
TRBV15,TRBJ2-7,CATSRALAGGSYEQYF
TRBV25-1,TRBJ2-1,CASSESGGRYNEQFF
TRBV5-1,TRBJ1-2,CASSFMWGTYGYTF
TRBV7-2,TRBJ2-3,CASSLDTDTQYF
TRBV30,TRBJ2-7,CAWSGSSLDGYEQYF
TRBV6-5,TRBJ1-5,CASTHDGTGGQPQHF
TRBV4-1,TRBJ2-1,CASSQDGAGSTLAPEQFF
TRBV19,TRBJ1-2,CASSPESTGIYGYTF
TRBV6-6,TRBJ2-7,CASSYSAYEQYF
TRBV4-3,TRBJ1-2,CASSQDTEGRGYTF
TRBV10-3,TRBJ2-3,CAISPGAGSATDTQYF
TRBV10-3,TRBJ2-1,CAISAGRREDHNEQFF
TRBV9,TRBJ2-3,CASSAGTGGTDTQYF
TRBV10-3,TRBJ1-3,CAIREQISGNTIYF
TRBV5-1,TRBJ1-1,CASSWGGTEAFF
TRBV7-3,TRBJ2-7,CASSPRASGSEQYF
TRBV18,TRBJ1-2,CASSPSYRDGYTF
TRBV5-1,TRBJ1-5,CASSWGQDQPQHF
TRBV19,TRBJ2-3,CASSPGRTDTQYF
TRBV12-5,TRBJ2-5,CASGLGTGREETQYF
TRBV6-4,TRBJ2-3,CASSGMGHDTQYF
TRBV5-1,TRBJ1-1,CASSSQGALTEAFF
TRBV15,TRBJ2-3,CATSSGTGTDTQYF
TRBV7-3,TRBJ2-3,CASSFGDTDTQYF
TRBV2,TRBJ2-7,CASSRPAISYEQYF
TRBV19,TRBJ1-4,CASMGGGEGEKLFF
TRBV18,TRBJ2-5,CASSADRGRRETQYF
TRBV27,TRBJ1-2,CASSQFIGRDHGYTF
TRBV7-9,TRBJ1-2,CASSEGTSGYTF
TRBV7-3,TRBJ2-5,CASSLRGYQETQYF
TRBV10-3,TRBJ1-4,CASSYRGGEKLFF
TRBV4-2,TRBJ2-2,CASSQDPRLADSTGELFF
TRBV5-6,TRBJ1-2,CATSPSGGGDYGYTF
TRBV5-4,TRBJ2-1,CASSPGTATYNEQFF
TRBV6-5,TRBJ2-1,CASSYFGTPGYEQFF
TRBV7-2,TRBJ2-3,CASSPLVTSTDTQYF